The entry below describes one TCR beta chain. Its specificity is not known. This entry comes from a study of glioma-infiltrating T cells. TCR alpha and beta CDR3 regions were amplified from RNA using iRepertoire nested multiplex PCR. For one-step reverse transcription and amplification, roughly 95-450 ng of tissue mRNA or PBMC total RNA was used. TCRdb ran MiXCR on the multiplex PCR reads and lists one entry per CDR3 protein. Of around 190,000 distinct CDR3 sequences in the sample, over 30% are singletons; the top ten hold 20% to 25%. Findings and limits, study-wide: Tissue and blood shared very few CDR3 sequences. Non-neoplastic patients had below-expected tissue-blood divergence, while all gliomas exceeded expectation.

Sequenced material: glioma tissue, nonneoplastic brain tissue, or PBMCs (not recorded which). The TCR originated in a human donor with low-grade glioma or glioblastoma, undergoing nonglioma brain surgery, or in good health (not recorded which).

The DNA for the CDR3 is TGTGCCAGCCCGCCAGGGGGGGGAGAGAGCAATCAGCCCCAGCATTTT. Translation: CASPPGGGESNQPQHF. The genes are TRBV18 and TRBJ1-5, with 7 bases that match TRBD1. The germline CDR1 and CDR2 sequences are KGHSH and LQKENI. Unmatched junction bases numbered 11, after V lost 8 bases and J lost 1 base. The CDR3 is made up of 16 amino acids.